This T cell receptor (beta chain) was recorded in a study of cytomegalovirus exposure and HLA in healthy donors. Study information: Within the Caucasian-associated ancestry cluster were approximately 77% of the roughly 380 genotyped donors. Study findings and constraints: A later analysis revealed that TCR association rates differed between HLA loci, peaking at DRB1 and bottoming out at HLA-C.

Germline V gene data show CDR1 as SNHLY and CDR2 as FYNNEI. The CDR3 sequence is 13 residues long. V lost 6 bases and J lost 7, with 13 bases in between. Regarding this clone: The antigen is unknown.

The study ran its PCR with 60 Vbeta and 13 Jbeta primers. Only in-frame clones appear in the TCRdb table, and some are missing; sequencing was by immunoSEQ multiplex PCR. The repertoire holds about 110,000 clones, with more than 75% as singletons. This sequence was found in a man aged 40-49 years in good health and CMV-seronegative. Source material: PBMCs. This chain uses TRBV2 with TRBJ1-5; D perhaps matches TRBD1 (6 bases). The CDR3, as DNA: TGTGCCAGCAGCCTAGAGGGGGTACAGCCCCAGCATTTT. Translated: CASSLEGVQPQHF.